These T cell receptor beta chains were read from a single sample in a study of cytomegalovirus exposure and HLA in healthy donors. Sequencing used immunoSEQ multiplex PCR; TCRdb keeps in-frame clones, though not all of them. This sample has around 120,000 clones, with roughly 80% found just once. Sequenced input: PBMCs. The receptors originated from a female donor in good health and CMV-seropositive. Both conserved end residues are part of each CDR3. A D gene is named only where the DNA matches it firmly. Clone size appears in some rows only: once, few, many, or a class for an expanded clone.

d_call	v_call	clone_size	j_call	cdr3_nt	cdr3_aa
-	TRBV11-2	-	TRBJ1-1	TGTGCCAGCAGCTTAAGTCAGGCGAACACTGAAGCTTTCTTT	CASSLSQANTEAFF
TRBD1	TRBV28	-	TRBJ2-5	TGTGCCAGCAAAACAGGGGGCGCTTCCGAGACCCAGTACTTC	CASKTGGASETQYF
-	TRBV12-5	-	TRBJ1-1	TGTGCTAGTGGTTTGGGAGGGAACACTGAAGCTTTCTTT	CASGLGGNTEAFF
-	TRBV4-3	-	TRBJ1-1	TGCGCCAGCAGCCAAGATTTTGGGCCACGGAAGGAAGCTTTCTTT	CASSQDFGPRKEAFF
TRBD1	TRBV7-7	-	TRBJ2-7	TGTGCTAGCAGCATAGGACAGGGGGCCAACTACGAGCAGTACTTC	CASSIGQGANYEQYF
-	TRBV6-6	-	TRBJ1-3	TGTGCCAGCAGTTACAGACGAGCGGGGGGTGGAAACACCATATATTTT	CASSYRRAGGGNTIYF
-	TRBV29-1	-	TRBJ1-1	TGCAGCCTCAGGGCTAACACTGAAGCTTTCTTT	CSLRANTEAFF
TRBD1	TRBV6-9	-	TRBJ1-4	TGTGCCAGCAGTTGGGACAGGGCTGTTGAAAAACTGTTTTTT	CASSWDRAVEKLFF
-	TRBV30	-	TRBJ2-3	TGTGCCTGGAGTATCACAGGGGGGGGCACAGATACGCAGTATTTT	CAWSITGGGTDTQYF
-	TRBV7-9	-	TRBJ2-1	TGTTCCAGCAGCTTACTCGGGAATGAGCAGTTCTTC	CSSSLLGNEQFF
-	TRBV7-2	-	TRBJ1-5	TGTGCCAGCAGCTTCCGTCCGGGCAATCAGCCCCAGCATTTT	CASSFRPGNQPQHF
TRBD1	TRBV4-1	-	TRBJ1-4	TGCGCCAGCAGCCAAGACGGGACAGGGCATAATGAAAAACTGTTTTTT	CASSQDGTGHNEKLFF
-	TRBV4-3	-	TRBJ2-7	TGCGCCAGCAGCCAAGATCCGGGGTCCGAGCAGTACTTC	CASSQDPGSEQYF
-	TRBV19	-	TRBJ1-3	TGTGCCAGTAGTATTATCGCTGGAAACACCATATATTTT	CASSIIAGNTIYF
-	TRBV30	-	TRBJ1-5	TGTGCCTGGAGCCGTAGTGGCAATCAGCCCCAGCATTTT	CAWSRSGNQPQHF
-	TRBV7-9	-	TRBJ1-1	TGTTCCAGCTCAATAATGGGACTCGAAGCTTTCTTT	CSSSIMGLEAFF
-	TRBV19	-	TRBJ2-7	TGTGCCAGTAGAGCTCAGGGGTCAAAGTACGAGCAGTACTTC	CASRAQGSKYEQYF
TRBD1	TRBV27	-	TRBJ1-2	TGTGCCAGCAGTTTTCAGGGGGTTGGCGGCTACACCTTC	CASSFQGVGGYTF
-	TRBV2	-	TRBJ1-2	TGTGCCAGCAGTGACGGGGGAGGGTACTACTATGGCTACACCTTC	CASSDGGGYYYGYTF
TRBD1	TRBV2	once	TRBJ1-2	TGTGCCAGCACCCTGGGACAGGGAAATGGCTACACCTTC	CASTLGQGNGYTF
-	TRBV7-2	-	TRBJ1-2	TGTGCCAGCAGCTTGGTTCGGGGTCCCCTCTATGGCTACACCTTC	CASSLVRGPLYGYTF
-	TRBV6-5	-	TRBJ1-6	TGTGCCAGCAGTTACTCGAGTCTGATAAATTCACCCCTCCACTTT	CASSYSSLINSPLHF
TRBD2	TRBV7-2	-	TRBJ2-7	TGTGCCAGCAGCAATAGCGGGGCCGCCTACGAGCAGTACTTC	CASSNSGAAYEQYF
-	TRBV7-3	-	TRBJ2-7	TGTGCCAGCAGCCATCCCTTCCCAGGGGCAGCCTACGAGCAGTACTTC	CASSHPFPGAAYEQYF
-	TRBV7-9	-	TRBJ1-1	TGTGCCAGCAGCCAACAGGGTACGATGAACACTGAAGCTTTCTTT	CASSQQGTMNTEAFF
-	TRBV23-1	-	TRBJ2-4	TGCGCCAGCCGGGTTTTGGAGGGAAACATTCAGTACTTC	CASRVLEGNIQYF
-	TRBV28	-	TRBJ1-2	TGTGCCAGCAGTTTCGTTTGGGGCAGGGTCTTCTATGGCTACACCTTC	CASSFVWGRVFYGYTF
TRBD1	TRBV2	-	TRBJ1-6	TGTGCCAGCAGTCTGACAGGGGATCGTAATTCACCCCTCCACTTT	CASSLTGDRNSPLHF
TRBD2	TRBV11-2	-	TRBJ2-1	TGTGCCAGCAGCTTAGGTCTAGCGGGGGGGACATTATACAATGAGCAGTTCTTC	CASSLGLAGGTLYNEQFF
-	TRBV5-1	-	TRBJ2-2	TGCGCCAGCAGCTCGGTTGGGGCGGCCGGACCCGGGGAGCTGTTTTTT	CASSSVGAAGPGELFF
-	TRBV2	-	TRBJ1-3	TGTGCCAGCAGTGATCAGGGGTTCGACACCATATATTTT	CASSDQGFDTIYF
-	TRBV20-1	-	TRBJ1-1	TGCAGTGCTGCCGGGGACACTGAAGCTTTCTTT	CSAAGDTEAFF
TRBD2	TRBV9	-	TRBJ2-1	TGTGCCAGCAGCGTAGACCTCCAGAGCGGGGGGGCCGGGGATGAGCAGTTCTTC	CASSVDLQSGGAGDEQFF
-	TRBV5-1	once	TRBJ2-5	TGCGCCAGCAGGGAGTCCGAAGAGACCCAGTACTTC	CASRESEETQYF
TRBD2	TRBV27	once	TRBJ2-3	TGTGCCAGCAGGGTAGCGGGCGGTAGCACAGATACGCAGTATTTT	CASRVAGGSTDTQYF
TRBD1	TRBV7-9	-	TRBJ1-2	TGTGCCAGCAGCCCGGACAGGGAAAGTGGCTACACCTTC	CASSPDRESGYTF
-	TRBV4-1	-	TRBJ1-6	TGCGCCAGCAGCCAAGCCTTCCAGGGCTCTTATAATTCACCCCTCCACTTT	CASSQAFQGSYNSPLHF
TRBD2	TRBV30	-	TRBJ2-3	TGTGCCTGGAGCAGAAGCGGGGGGGGAGATACGCAGTATTTT	CAWSRSGGGDTQYF
TRBD1	TRBV7-9	-	TRBJ1-2	TGTGCCAGCAGCTCCTGGACAGGCTATGGCTACACCTTC	CASSSWTGYGYTF
-	TRBV7-8	-	TRBJ2-1	TGTGCCAGCAGCCTGCGCGCGGGCTCCTACAATGAGCAGTTCTTC	CASSLRAGSYNEQFF
TRBD1	TRBV10-3	-	TRBJ1-2	TGTGCCATCAGGAGGGACAGCTTGTATGGCTACACCTTC	CAIRRDSLYGYTF
TRBD1	TRBV28	few	TRBJ1-4	TGTGCCAGCAGCCTTACAGGGGGTAATGAAAAACTGTTTTTT	CASSLTGGNEKLFF
-	TRBV7-6	-	TRBJ2-7	TGTGCCAGCGCGGGACGTAACGCCTACGAGCAGTACTTC	CASAGRNAYEQYF
TRBD1	TRBV7-3	-	TRBJ2-7	TGTGCCAGCAGCGAAACAGGGGGCGACGAGCAGTACTTC	CASSETGGDEQYF
TRBD2	TRBV9	-	TRBJ2-3	TGTGCCAGCAGCGTAAGTAGTGGAGCGGGGCTAAGCACAGATACGCAGTATTTT	CASSVSSGAGLSTDTQYF
TRBD2	TRBV12-5	-	TRBJ2-2	TGTGCTAGTGGTTTGGGACTAGCAATGCGGGAGCTGTTTTTT	CASGLGLAMRELFF
-	TRBV7-6	-	TRBJ2-7	TGTGCCAGCAGAGAGAAGACAGGTGGGACCGAGCAGTACTTC	CASREKTGGTEQYF
-	TRBV13	-	TRBJ1-6	TGTGCCAGCAGCTTAGTCAGGGTCGGTTCTAATTCACCCCTCCACTTT	CASSLVRVGSNSPLHF
-	TRBV7-8	-	TRBJ1-5	TGTGCCAGCAGCTTAGACGGAGTCAATCAGCCCCAGCATTTT	CASSLDGVNQPQHF
-	TRBV27	-	TRBJ1-2	TGTGCCAGCAGTACTAATTCGGCCGGCCTCTATGGCTACACCTTC	CASSTNSAGLYGYTF
TRBD1	TRBV30	-	TRBJ1-1	TGTGCCTGGAGTTCACGGACAGGTTTGAACACTGAAGCTTTCTTT	CAWSSRTGLNTEAFF
TRBD1	TRBV4-1	few	TRBJ1-1	TGCGCCAGCAGGCTGGACAGGGATTACACTGAAGCTTTCTTT	CASRLDRDYTEAFF
-	TRBV6-5	few	TRBJ1-1	TGTGCCAGCAGGGCAACACTGAACACTGAAGCTTTCTTT	CASRATLNTEAFF
-	TRBV4-2	-	TRBJ2-3	TGTGCCAGCAGCCAAGATTTGACTAGAACGGGCACAGATACGCAGTATTTT	CASSQDLTRTGTDTQYF
-	TRBV5-4	-	TRBJ2-3	TGTGCCAGCAGCTTGGGCGACAGTACAGATACGCAGTATTTT	CASSLGDSTDTQYF
-	TRBV5-1	-	TRBJ2-1	TGCGCCAGCAGCTTGATTAGTAGCGAAAACAATGAGCAGTTCTTC	CASSLISSENNEQFF
-	TRBV9	-	TRBJ1-2	TGTGCCAGCAGCGTAGCCCCGGGGGTAACTAACTATGGCTACACCTTC	CASSVAPGVTNYGYTF
TRBD1	TRBV5-1	-	TRBJ1-6	TGCGCCAGCAGCTACCGACAGGGAGTCGGCTCACCCCTCCACTTT	CASSYRQGVGSPLHF
-	TRBV7-2	-	TRBJ2-3	TGTGCCAGCAGCTTAGTCCAGGGCCTCTGGGATACGCAGTATTTT	CASSLVQGLWDTQYF
-	TRBV5-1	-	TRBJ2-1	TGCGCCAGCAGCCAACAGGGGGGGGGCAGGGATGAGCAGTTCTTC	CASSQQGGGRDEQFF